The 15 T cell receptor beta chains reported below all come from one sample, sequenced in a study of blood T cell repertoires in COVID-19. Assay used: immunoSEQ multiplex PCR; TCRdb lists only in-frame clones, some missing. The sample gives tens of thousands of clones, over 80% of which show up once; 3.5% to 4% is in the top ten. Specimen: peripheral blood. The receptors here all came from a man between 50 and 59 years old with acute or convalescent COVID-19.

V is TRBV7-2 and J is TRBJ2-3, with D possibly being TRBD2 (6 bases). Germline CDR1 is SGHTA and CDR2 is FQGNSA. CDR3 length: 16 amino acids. With 5 bases removed from V and 1 base from J, the gap between germline ends came to 16 bases. The CDR3 nucleotides are TGTGCCAGCAGCCCCCTCGCGGGAAAGGGCACAGATACGCAGTATTTT. It codes for CASSPLAGKGTDTQYF. Based on the CDR3 plus reference TRBV7-2 and TRBJ2-3, the full variable domain is GAGVSQSPSNKVTEKGKDVELRCDPISGHTALYWYRQSLGQGLEFLIYFQGNSAPDKSGLPSDRFSAERTGGSVSTLTIQRTQQEDSAVYLCASSPLAGKGTDTQYFGPGTRLTVL.

The rearrangement uses TRBV11-3 and TRBJ1-4, with 7 bases that match TRBD1. The trim removed 5 bases at V and 7 bases at J, leaving 13 bases unmatched. The CDR3 covers 16 residues. CDR1 SGHNT and CDR2 YENEEA come from the germline V gene. CDR3 region: CASSPRDSQSGEKLFF. CDR3 in DNA: TGTGCCAGCAGCCCCCGGGACAGTCAATCTGGTGAAAAACTGTTTTTT.

On this clone: The junction and the germline gene differ at one end; a read error may be behind it. The chain is built from TRBV29-1 and TRBJ1-1, with 7 nucleotides matching TRBD1. Germline V lookup: CDR1 SQVTM, CDR2 ANQGSEA. This CDR3 comprises 14 residues. The DNA of the CDR3 is TGCAGCGTCGGGCCCAGGGGGGTGAAGACTGAAGCTTTCTTT. This codes for CSVGPRGVKTEAFF.

This rearrangement joins TRBV5-4 to TRBJ2-7, with 9 bases lining up with TRBD1. This CDR3 is 15 amino acids long. Germline CDR1 SGHNT, CDR2 YYREEE (reference sequence). V dropped 0 bases and J dropped 4; count of bases not matched to a gene: 5. CDR3 sequence: CASSLGGTGMYEQYF. The CDR3 DNA follows: TGTGCCAGCAGCTTGGGGGGGACAGGGATGTACGAGCAGTACTTC.

The CDR3 DNA follows: TGTGCCAGCAGCGCAACCGGGACAGGGCAGTTCTTC. It yields the protein CASSATGTGQFF. The chain uses TRBV7-3 and TRBJ2-1; TRBD1 matches 8 bases. CDR3 size: 12 residues. CDR1 is SGHTA, CDR2 FQGTGA, per germline. V was clipped by 5 bases and J by 12 bases; unmatched bases: 6.

The chain carries TRBV21-1 and TRBJ2-2; the listed D gene, TRBD2, was not tested against the DNA. TRBV21-1 is noted as a pseudogene. The CDR3 is 13 amino acids. The CDR3 loop is CASSKGGTGELFF. The CDR3 coding sequence is TGTGCCAGCAGCAAGGGGGGCACCGGGGAGCTGTTTTTT.

This chain uses TRBV4-3 with TRBJ1-2; TRBD1 is a possible D gene (6 bases). CDR1 and CDR2 (germline): LGHNA, YSLEER. Trimming stripped 1 base from V and 0 bases from J, with 12 bases between. The CDR3 consists of 16 residues. The CDR3 sequence: CASSQGQEAANYGYTF. CDR3 bases: TGCGCCAGCAGCCAAGGACAGGAGGCAGCTAACTATGGCTACACCTTC.

This sequence joins TRBV27 and TRBJ1-2; 8 positions agree with TRBD1. Germline lookup yields CDR1 MNHEY and CDR2 SMNVEV (reference sequence). This CDR3 region has 15 residues. V lost 0 bases to trimming and J lost 2 bases; unmatched junction nucleotides: 2. The DNA for the CDR3 is TGTGCCAGCAGTTTATCGCAGGGGGCCAACTATGGCTACACCTTC. Translating it yields CASSLSQGANYGYTF.

The gene calls are TRBV3-1 (or the pseudogene TRBV3-2) and TRBJ2-4; TRBD2 might be the D (6 bases). Trimming pared 1 base from V and 0 bases from J, leaving 10 bases between. The CDR3 is made up of 16 amino acids. Germline V lookup: CDR1 LGHDT, CDR2 YNNKEL (reference sequence). The CDR3 DNA reads TGTGCCAGCAGCCAAGGTTGGGACTTAGCCAAAAACATTCAGTACTTC. Translated: CASSQGWDLAKNIQYF.

The genes are TRBV7-2 and TRBJ2-7; D may be TRBD2 (6 bases). Per germline, CDR1 SGHTA and CDR2 FQGNSA. The CDR3 consists of 14 residues. With 5 bases removed from V and 6 bases from J, the gap between germline ends came to 17 bases. CDR3 DNA sequence: TGTGCCAGCAGCCCTATGGCAGCCGGGGGCGAGCAGTACTTC. Amino acid sequence: CASSPMAAGGEQYF.

This rearrangement joins TRBV27 to TRBJ2-1, with 13 bases matching TRBD2. Germline V lookup: CDR1 MNHEY, CDR2 SMNVEV (reference sequence). This CDR3 contains 15 residues. The junction had 6 bases not matched to a gene; V was cut back by 3 bases and J by 10 bases. The CDR3 loop reads CASSFPGTSGKEQFF. Here the CDR3 DNA reads TGTGCCAGCAGTTTTCCGGGGACTAGCGGGAAGGAGCAGTTCTTC.

In nucleotides, the CDR3 is TGTGCCTGGAGTCGAGCCAGGGATACGCAGTATTTT. As protein: CAWSRARDTQYF. The rearrangement links TRBV30 to TRBJ2-3, with no clear D. The CDR3 is 12 amino acids. Germline V CDR1 and CDR2: GTSNPN, SVGIG (reference sequence). V gave up 2 bases and J gave up 6 bases, with 9 bases separating them.

The chain links TRBV27 to TRBJ2-2, with 11 bases fitting TRBD2. The CDR3 length is 16 residues. Germline V gene lookup returns CDR1 MNHEY and CDR2 SMNVEV (reference sequence). Trimming took 5 bases from V and 3 from J; bases not matched to a gene: 5. DNA of the CDR3: TGTGCCAGCAGTAGACTAGCGGGGTTCGACACCGGGGAGCTGTTTTTT. Residues: CASSRLAGFDTGELFF.

The chain has TRBV7-9 and TRBJ1-1, with 8 bases matching TRBD1. The CDR3 length is 14 residues. After removal of 5 bases from V and 5 bases from J, the junction contained 7 bases not matched to a gene. The germline gives CDR1 SEHNR, CDR2 FQNEAQ (reference sequence). CDR3 nucleotide sequence: TGTGCCAGCAGCACGAGACAGGGGAGGACTGAAGCTTTCTTT. Translating gives CASSTRQGRTEAFF.

The J gene is TRBJ1-2, the V gene TRBV4-2, with D uncertain. Germline V CDR1 and CDR2: LGHNA, YNFKEQ. This CDR3 region has 16 residues. V was clipped by 0 bases and J by 7 bases, with 18 bases between them. The CDR3 nucleotides read TGTGCCAGCAGCCAAGACCGAGCCCGTCCTAGTGGTGGCTACACCTTC. It codes for CASSQDRARPSGGYTF.